Detailed here is one TCR beta chain. No antigen is known for it. The source of the sample is a study of cytomegalovirus exposure and HLA in healthy donors. PCR used 60 Vbeta primers and 13 Jbeta primers. Generated by immunoSEQ multiplex PCR, the TCRdb table keeps only in-frame clones and is missing some. Among roughly 96,000 clones listed, around 79% were seen once. General observations from the study: DRB1 showed the most TCR associations and HLA-C the fewest in a later analysis, as rates varied by HLA locus.

Trimming left V 5 bases short and J 0 bases short, with 14 bases between. Germline CDR1 is MGHRA and CDR2 is YSYEKL. This CDR3 region has 17 residues. The clonotype comes from a female donor in good health and CMV-seropositive. This sequence joins TRBV4-1 and TRBJ2-6; weak D call: TRBD2 (5 bases). The sample consisted of PBMCs. The CDR3 is CASSWILAGSGANVLTF. The CDR3 DNA reads TGCGCCAGCAGCTGGATTCTAGCTGGCTCTGGGGCCAACGTCCTGACTTTC.